This TCR beta chain was retrieved from a study of blood T cell repertoires in COVID-19. Study details: Sites across the United States, Italy and Spain contributed samples from acute and convalescent COVID-19. T cells, B-cell-depleted T cells, or PBMCs supplied cDNA or gDNA.

CDR3 length: 17 amino acids. CDR1 and CDR2 (germline): SEHNR, FQNEAQ (reference sequence). Trimming took 3 bases from V and 1 from J, leaving 18 bases between them. Under the authors' procedure: Reference gene primer amplification in the assay estimated nucleated cell counts. Data came from immunoSEQ multiplex PCR; TCRdb stores just in-frame clones and leaves some out. V, J and clone size were drawn from that table, and D and trimming were deduced from the DNA. This sample has about 38,000 clones, with around 96% found just once. The specimen was peripheral blood. This sequence originates from a human donor with active COVID-19. The donor label of this sample is uncertain. This chain links TRBV7-9 with TRBJ2-5; D not resolved. The CDR3 coding sequence is TGTGCCAGCAGCTTTGTCTCTTTCGGTTGGGCCCAAGAGACCCAGTACTTC. The encoded protein is CASSFVSFGWAQETQYF.